This entry is about one T cell receptor beta chain. Germline-derived CDR1 and CDR2 are SGHTA and FQGNSA. V shed 5 bases and J shed 8 bases, with 15 bases lying between them. The CDR3 has 13 amino acids. This specimen comes from a study of blood T cell repertoires in COVID-19. At the level of the study: Collection of acute and convalescent COVID-19 samples took place in the United States, Italy and Spain. Sources were T cells, B-cell-depleted T cells, or PBMCs; the material itself was cDNA or gDNA.

Per the original methods: The assay estimated nucleated cells by amplifying reference gene primers. Profiling relied on immunoSEQ multiplex PCR, and the TCRdb table lists in-frame clones only, not all of them. Clonal size and the V and J genes are those of that table, whereas D and trimming came from the DNA. Among roughly 200,000 clones listed, roughly 85% were seen once. Sequencing input: peripheral blood. This receptor was taken from a woman in her sixties with acute or convalescent COVID-19. The chain recombines TRBV7-2 with TRBJ1-1; possible D gene TRBD1, 5 bases. The DNA for the CDR3 is TGTGCCAGCAGCCCCGCAGGGTTTACGGAAGCTTTCTTT. Amino acid sequence: CASSPAGFTEAFF. Together with reference TRBV7-2 and TRBJ1-1, the CDR3 gives the full variable domain: GAGVSQSPSNKVTEKGKDVELRCDPISGHTALYWYRQSLGQGLEFLIYFQGNSAPDKSGLPSDRFSAERTGGSVSTLTIQRTQQEDSAVYLCASSPAGFTEAFFGQGTRLTVV.